Detailed here is one T cell receptor beta chain. Its antigen is still unknown. A constant-region primer primed TCR beta cDNA synthesis from roughly 500 ng of total RNA. Library construction for TCR beta comprised three nested multiplex PCR rounds performed with slightly modified ARM-PCR. TRBV1-TRBV30 forward primers paired with a C-beta reverse primer were used in the first two PCR rounds, which ran approximately 10 cycles each. TCRdb re-analysed the multiplex PCR reads in MiXCR, keeping a single row per CDR3 protein. The sample has around 32,000 distinct CDR3 sequences; 70% to 80% are singletons. Unsorted bulk tissue (roughly 20-34 mg) underwent RNA and DNA co-extraction. V shed 6 bases and J 10 bases; nucleotides not matched to a gene: 9. The CDR3 is made up of 13 amino acids. The data derive from a study of tumor-infiltrating lymphocytes in primary liver carcinoma. About the research overall: The neoplasms were of stage T1-T3 N0M0, with dimensions of about 4.2 to 11 cm across.

Study-level points and caveats: Tumor-adjacent and tumor-blood pairs shared a smaller degree of overlap than tumor region pairs.

The TCR originated in a man aged 35 to 55 with primary liver carcinoma and hepatitis B virus infection. V gene TRBV12-3 or TRBV12-4 combines with J gene TRBJ2-7; the match to TRBD1 covers 10 bases. The material sequenced was liver tumor tissue from sampling region 5. Subset described: tumor region T5, tumor centre. The CDR3 coding sequence is TGTGCCAGCAGCGGACAGGGGGTGGGCGAACAGTACTTC. It codes for CASSGQGVGEQYF.